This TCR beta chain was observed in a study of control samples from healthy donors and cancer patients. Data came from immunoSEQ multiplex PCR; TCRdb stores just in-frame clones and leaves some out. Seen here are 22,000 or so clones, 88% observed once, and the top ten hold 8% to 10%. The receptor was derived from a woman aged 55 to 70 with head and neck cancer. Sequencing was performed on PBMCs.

The CDR3 here is CASSLGQSSYEQYF. Written as DNA, the CDR3 is TGTGCCAGCAGTTTGGGGCAGAGCTCCTACGAGCAGTACTTC. This chain connects TRBV28 to TRBJ2-7; weak D call: TRBD1 (5 bases). Per germline, CDR1 MDHEN and CDR2 SYDVKM. The CDR3 totals 14 residues. Between the trimmed V and J ends, which lost 3 bases and 0 bases, there was a span of 9 bases.